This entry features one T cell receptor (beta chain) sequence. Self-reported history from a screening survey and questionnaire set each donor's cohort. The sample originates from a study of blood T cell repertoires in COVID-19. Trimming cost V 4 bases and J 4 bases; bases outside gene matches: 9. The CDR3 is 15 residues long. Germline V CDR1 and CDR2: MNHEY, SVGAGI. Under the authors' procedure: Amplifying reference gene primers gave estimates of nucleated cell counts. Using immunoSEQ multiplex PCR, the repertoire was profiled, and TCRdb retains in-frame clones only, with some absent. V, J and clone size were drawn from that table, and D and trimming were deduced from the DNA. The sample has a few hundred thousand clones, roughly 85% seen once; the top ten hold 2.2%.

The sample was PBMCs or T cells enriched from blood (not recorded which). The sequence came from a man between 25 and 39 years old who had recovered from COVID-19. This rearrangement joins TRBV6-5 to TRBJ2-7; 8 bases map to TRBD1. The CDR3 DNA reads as TGTGCCAGCAGTTCGACAGGGGCTGATGGGTACGAGCAGTACTTC. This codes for CASSSTGADGYEQYF.